The 29 T cell receptor beta chains given below trace back to one sample, sequenced in a study of control samples from healthy donors and cancer patients (dated by TCRdb to about 2020). The library came from the immunoSEQ multiplex PCR assay. In TCRdb, the immuneACCESS table is reduced to in-frame sequences with V and J assigned. These tables do not hold every clone; where another copy was compared, an unresolved V gene accounts for under half, and the others remain unexplained. The sample profile shows about 34,000 clones; about 88% of them were found once. Jointly, the top ten make up 1.5% to 2% of the sample. Material for sequencing was PBMCs. All receptors derive from a woman in her thirties or forties with lung cancer.

This chain connects TRBV15 to TRBJ1-2; D remains ambiguous. V was trimmed by 0 bases and J by 7 bases, leaving 9 bases between them. The germline V gene encodes CDR1 LNHNV and CDR2 YYDKDF (reference sequence). CDR3 size: 13 residues. The CDR3 sequence is CATSRDQYAGYTF. Here the CDR3 DNA reads TGTGCCACCAGCAGAGATCAGTACGCTGGCTACACCTTC.

This sequence joins TRBV13 and TRBJ2-4; 10 nucleotides agree with TRBD2. CDR1 and CDR2 (germline): PRHDT, FYEKMQ (reference sequence). The CDR3 is 17 amino acids. V shed 4 bases and J 5 bases; nucleotides not matched to a gene: 11. CDR3 amino acids: CASSSPGVAGGENIQYF. The CDR3 region has the DNA TGTGCCAGCAGCTCCCCCGGGGTAGCGGGGGGAGAAAACATTCAGTACTTC.

This clone was recorded only once. This chain links TRBV20-1 with TRBJ1-2, with unresolved D. The ends were cut back, 3 bases at V and 8 bases at J, with 7 bases in the middle. This CDR3 comprises 10 residues. Germline V gene lookup returns CDR1 DFQATT and CDR2 SNEGSKA (reference sequence). This chain's CDR3 is CSASPPGYTF. As DNA, the CDR3 is TGCAGTGCTAGTCCCCCAGGCTACACCTTC.

The chain joins TRBV30 to TRBJ1-2; 8 bases match TRBD1. Germline V gene lookup returns CDR1 GTSNPN and CDR2 SVGIG (reference sequence). After removal of 2 bases from V and 9 bases from J, the junction contained 11 bases not matched to a gene. CDR3 length equals 14 residues. The CDR3 is CAWSFGTGRFSYTF. DNA for the CDR3: TGTGCCTGGAGTTTTGGGACAGGTCGGTTTAGCTACACCTTC.

The chain carries TRBV11-3 and TRBJ2-5, with 8 bases identical to TRBD1. CDR3 length: 15 amino acids. Unmatched junction bases numbered 8, after V lost 7 bases and J lost 1 base. Germline lookup yields CDR1 SGHNT and CDR2 YENEEA. CDR3 DNA: TGTGCCAGCACCCCCCTTACAGGGGGCCAAGAGACCCAGTACTTC. Translating gives CASTPLTGGQETQYF. The full variable domain, in which reference TRBV11-3 and TRBJ2-5 provide the parts outside the CDR3, is EAGVVQSPRYKIIEKKQPVAFWCNPISGHNTLYWYLQNLGQGPELLIRYENEEAVDDSQLPKDRFSAERLKGVDSTLKIQPAELGDSAVYLCASTPLTGGQETQYFGPGTRLLVL.

The rearrangement links TRBV6-6 to TRBJ1-2; D remains unclear. This CDR3 comprises 11 residues. With 7 bases removed from V and 7 bases from J, the gap between germline ends came to 10 bases. Per germline, CDR1 MNHNY and CDR2 SVGAGI (reference sequence). The CDR3 DNA sequence: TGTGCCAGCAAACGGGAGTCTGGCTACACCTTC. It is translated as CASKRESGYTF.

This chain joins TRBV24-1 and TRBJ2-3, with 12 bases identical to TRBD1. The CDR3 extends over 17 amino acids. Germline CDR1 KGHDR, CDR2 SFDVKD. J was trimmed by 6 bases and V by 6 bases; bases with no gene match: 12. The CDR3 here is CATSPPGQGAIGDTQYF. The CDR3 nucleotides are TGTGCCACCAGTCCCCCGGGACAGGGGGCAATCGGGGATACGCAGTATTTT.

The V call is TRBV5-6, the J call TRBJ1-2; tentatively, D is TRBD1 (5 bases). The length of the CDR3 is 15 residues. In germline, CDR1 is SGHDT, CDR2 YYEEEE. The germline V and J ends were trimmed by 4 bases and 1 base, with 14 bases remaining between them. CDR3 bases: TGTGCCAGCAGCCCAGGGATGGGCTTTAACTATGGCTACACCTTC. It yields the protein CASSPGMGFNYGYTF.

This chain joins TRBV10-3 and TRBJ1-4; 11 bases are shared with TRBD1. This CDR3 comprises 15 residues. The V gene's germline CDR1 is ENHRY and CDR2 SYGVKD. V lost 6 bases, J lost 8 bases, and 8 bases stayed unmatched. Written as DNA, the CDR3 is TGTGCCATCAGCGGGACAGGGGGTCAACGGGAAAAACTGTTTTTT. Amino acid sequence: CAISGTGGQREKLFF.

The V gene is TRBV6-5, the J gene TRBJ1-1; tentative D call: TRBD1 (5 bases). V lost 2 bases to trimming and J lost 5 bases, with 12 bases between them. Per the germline V gene, CDR1 is MNHEY and CDR2 is SVGAGI. CDR3 length: 14 residues. CDR3 residues: CASSYRGEGTEAFF. For the CDR3, the DNA is TGTGCCAGCAGTTACCGAGGGGAGGGTACTGAAGCTTTCTTT.

The chain joins TRBV5-6 to TRBJ2-7; 7 bases match TRBD1. CDR1 is SGHDT and CDR2 is YYEEEE in the germline V gene. CDR3 length: 14 amino acids. The V gene end was trimmed by 1 base and the J gene end by 2 bases; junction bases not matched to a gene: 3. CDR3 sequence: CASSLPGQTYEQYF. CDR3 nucleotide sequence: TGTGCCAGCAGCTTGCCGGGACAGACCTACGAGCAGTACTTC.

The V call is TRBV5-6, the J call TRBJ2-7; 8 bases are a match to TRBD1. The CDR3 has 14 amino acids. J was trimmed by 3 bases and V by 4 bases; bases with no gene match: 6. Germline V gene sequence: CDR1 SGHDT, CDR2 YYEEEE. The CDR3 DNA sequence: TGTGCCAGCAGCCCACGACAGGGGAACTACGAGCAGTACTTC. Translation gives CASSPRQGNYEQYF.

The V gene is TRBV2, the J gene TRBJ2-1, with 8 bases aligning to TRBD2. Per germline, CDR1 SNHLY and CDR2 FYNNEI. Trimming at V came to 4 bases and at J to 7 bases, leaving 6 bases not matched to a gene. The CDR3 contains 14 residues. The DNA for the CDR3 is TGTGCCAGCAGTGTGGTAGCGGGGAAGAATGAGCAGTTCTTC. Translation gives CASSVVAGKNEQFF.

The rearrangement links TRBV5-4 to TRBJ1-2; TRBD1 is a possible D gene (5 bases). The length of the CDR3 is 15 residues. The ends were cut back, 0 bases at V and 8 bases at J, with 17 bases in the middle. Germline CDR1 SGHNT, CDR2 YYREEE (reference sequence). The CDR3 is CASSLESRAQGGYTF. The DNA for the CDR3 is TGTGCCAGCAGCTTGGAGTCCAGGGCCCAAGGCGGCTACACCTTC.

The chain combines TRBV7-2 with TRBJ1-6, with unresolved D. The CDR3 loop spans 14 amino acids. Germline CDR1 and CDR2: SGHTA and FQGNSA. Between the trimmed V and J ends, which lost 1 base and 13 bases, there was a span of 14 bases. CDR3 sequence (DNA): TGTGCCAGCAGCTTAGGAGACAAAGACCGGCCCCTCCACTTT. Amino acids: CASSLGDKDRPLHF.

J is TRBJ2-7 and V is TRBV19; D ambiguous. The CDR3 has 17 residues. Germline-derived CDR1 and CDR2 are LNHDA and SQIVND (reference sequence). The germline V and J ends were trimmed by 6 bases and 0 bases, with 21 bases remaining between them. CDR3 DNA: TGTGCCAGTAGCCCCCCCTTCGGGCAGTTATCCTCCTACGAGCAGTACTTC. Translation gives CASSPPFGQLSSYEQYF.

This clone is a singleton in its sample. The chain is built from TRBV7-3 and TRBJ2-1, with D hard to call. Trimming shortened V by 4 bases and J by 5 bases, and 12 bases separated the two germline ends. The CDR3 length is 14 residues. The germline CDR1 and CDR2 sequences are SGHTA and FQGTGA. CDR3 bases: TGTGCCAGCAGCTCCCCGGCTGGGAACAATGAGCAGTTCTTC. Translating it yields CASSSPAGNNEQFF.

The chain employs TRBV7-6 and TRBJ1-5; no reliable D call. V was shortened by 1 base and J by 2 bases, with 12 bases between the two germline ends. The CDR3 consists of 16 residues. Looked up from germline, CDR1 is SGHVS and CDR2 is FNYEAQ. This chain's CDR3 is CASSLVGGSGNQPQHF. Written as DNA, the CDR3 is TGTGCCAGCAGCTTAGTAGGAGGGTCTGGCAATCAGCCCCAGCATTTT.

V and J are TRBV5-6 and TRBJ2-7; D is perhaps TRBD1 (5 bases). The CDR3 spans 14 residues. V was clipped by 1 base and J by 3 bases, with 11 bases between them. Germline V gene lookup returns CDR1 SGHDT and CDR2 YYEEEE. As DNA, the CDR3 is TGTGCCAGCAGCTTGCAGGGTGGGAACTACGAGCAGTACTTC. Amino acid sequence: CASSLQGGNYEQYF.

CDR3 in amino acids: CASSGLRITDTQYF. In nucleotides, the CDR3 is TGTGCCAGCTCGGGGCTGAGGATCACAGATACGCAGTATTTT. The chain has TRBV5-6 and TRBJ2-3; D could derive from TRBD1 or TRBD2 (5 bases each). V was shortened by 7 bases and J by 2 bases, with 14 bases between the two germline ends. Germline CDR1 SGHDT, CDR2 YYEEEE. CDR3 length equals 14 residues.

This chain uses TRBV6-5 with TRBJ1-1; weak D call: TRBD1 (5 bases). Germline-derived CDR1 and CDR2 are MNHEY and SVGAGI. With 8 bases removed from V and 7 bases from J, the gap between germline ends came to 23 bases. This CDR3 is built from 15 residues. The CDR3 nucleotides read TGTGCCAGCCACCCACGGCTGGGGGGAAGAATTGAAGCTTTCTTT. As protein: CASHPRLGGRIEAFF.

The chain carries TRBV11-2 and TRBJ1-2, with D perhaps matching TRBD1 (6 bases). The germline V gene has CDR1 SGHAT and CDR2 FQNNGV. There are 17 residues in the CDR3. The V gene lost 3 bases and the J gene lost 2 bases, with 19 bases spanning the gap. The CDR3 nucleotides read TGTGCCAGCAGCTTTATACCGACAGGACCCCGCAACTATGGCTACACCTTC. Protein: CASSFIPTGPRNYGYTF.

This chain connects TRBV6-2 or TRBV6-3 to TRBJ2-3; TRBD1 might be the D (6 bases). CDR3 size: 15 residues. The germline V gene has CDR1 MNHEY and CDR2 SVGEGT. V was shortened by 2 bases and J by 4 bases, with 13 bases between the two germline ends. The CDR3 region is CASSYGQRNPDTQYF. CDR3 nucleotide sequence: TGTGCCAGCAGTTACGGACAGCGAAACCCAGATACGCAGTATTTT.

V usage is TRBV5-4 and J usage is TRBJ2-7; the D gene is possibly TRBD1 (5 bases). The ends were cut back, 0 bases at V and 0 bases at J, with 10 bases in the middle. The CDR3 spans 15 residues. Germline values: CDR1 SGHNT, CDR2 YYREEE (reference sequence). CDR3 DNA sequence: TGTGCCAGCAGCTTGGCCACGACAGCCTCCTACGAGCAGTACTTC. Translated, it gives CASSLATTASYEQYF.

The chain links TRBV13 to TRBJ1-2; D might be TRBD1 (6 bases). The CDR3 covers 13 residues. Trimming pared 8 bases from V and 3 bases from J, leaving 13 bases between. Looked up from germline, CDR1 is PRHDT and CDR2 is FYEKMQ (reference sequence). CDR3 nucleotides: TGTGCCAGCGAGGACAGTCTTGACTATGGCTACACCTTC. This encodes CASEDSLDYGYTF. The variable domain in full, completed from reference TRBV13 and TRBJ1-2, reads AAGVIQSPRHLIKEKRETATLKCYPIPRHDTVYWYQQGPGQDPQFLISFYEKMQSDKGSIPDRFSAQQFSDYHSELNMSSLELGDSALYFCASEDSLDYGYTFGSGTRLTVV.

In nucleotides, the CDR3 is TGCAGTGCGTCTTTAGGCTACGAGCAGTACTTC. It is translated as CSASLGYEQYF. The V and J genes are TRBV20-1 and TRBJ2-7; D unclear. This CDR3 comprises 11 residues. V lost 6 bases and J lost 3, with 9 bases in between. Germline V gene data show CDR1 as DFQATT and CDR2 as SNEGSKA (reference sequence).

A remark on this clone: Other DNA variants within this sample encode the same CDR3. The chain combines TRBV5-1 with TRBJ2-5; D is unclear. Trimming removed 2 bases from V and 1 base from J, with 0 bases in between. Per germline, CDR1 SGHRS and CDR2 YFSETQ. This CDR3 region has 11 residues. This chain's CDR3 is CASSFQETQYF. The CDR3 DNA follows: TGCGCCAGCAGCTTCCAAGAGACCCAGTACTTC.

The chain joins TRBV28 to TRBJ2-5; D call uncertain. The V gene's germline CDR1 is MDHEN and CDR2 SYDVKM. CDR3 length equals 15 residues. The V gene lost 7 bases and the J gene lost 3 bases, with 18 bases spanning the gap. DNA for the CDR3: TGTGCCAGCACCCCTGATGGAGTGTTTGAAGAGACCCAGTACTTC. Protein: CASTPDGVFEETQYF.

The rearrangement links TRBV4-1 to TRBJ1-5; D gene ambiguous. The CDR3 is 16 residues long. V lost 1 base and J lost 3, with 13 bases in between. Per germline, CDR1 MGHRA and CDR2 YSYEKL. The CDR3 DNA reads TGCGCCAGCAGCCAAGCAGGACTGGGAAACAATCAGCCCCAGCATTTT. Translating it yields CASSQAGLGNNQPQHF.